A single sample is the source of the 27 T cell receptor beta chains below, sequenced in a study of OX40 agonist ivuxolimab in advanced cancers. Sequencing was performed with immunoSEQ multiplex PCR; in TCRdb, only in-frame clones are kept and a portion is missing. The table lists 90,000 to 100,000 clones, roughly 95% of them singletons. The sample was CD4+ or CD8+ T cells sorted from blood, taken in a trial of the OX40 agonist ivuxolimab. All receptors come from an adult with an advanced solid tumor such as melanoma, head and neck, liver or kidney cancer.

The chain carries TRBV14 and TRBJ2-7; the D gene could be TRBD1 or TRBD2 (5 bases each). CDR1 and CDR2 (germline): SGHDN, FVKESK. V dropped 6 bases and J dropped 0 bases, with 12 bases sitting between them. The length of the CDR3 is 14 residues. The CDR3 is CASSPGASSYEQYF. In DNA form, the CDR3 reads TGTGCCAGCAGTCCCGGGGCCAGCTCCTACGAGCAGTACTTC.

The chain uses TRBV7-9 and TRBJ1-2; 7 bases align to TRBD1. The CDR3 length is 15 residues. V was clipped by 4 bases and J by 3 bases; unmatched bases: 8. Germline V gene lookup returns CDR1 SEHNR and CDR2 FQNEAQ (reference sequence). The CDR3 DNA follows: TGTGCCAGCAGCTCAATGCCCGGGACAGACTATGGCTACACCTTC. It is translated as CASSSMPGTDYGYTF.

This chain connects TRBV29-1 to TRBJ2-3; TRBD2 aligns across 12 bases. J lost 5 bases, V lost 4 bases, and 4 bases had no gene match. CDR3 length: 14 residues. Germline-derived CDR1 and CDR2 are SQVTM and ANQGSEA. The DNA for the CDR3 is TGCAGCGTTGGACTAGCGGGAGTCGAAGATACGCAGTATTTT. Translating gives CSVGLAGVEDTQYF.

J is TRBJ2-3 and V is TRBV5-5; a weak D match, TRBD2 (5 bases). Germline lookup yields CDR1 SGHKS and CDR2 YYEKEE (reference sequence). V dropped 0 bases and J dropped 1 base, with 9 bases sitting between them. This CDR3 spans 15 amino acids. Here the CDR3 reads CASSLGLAGTDTQYF. CDR3 sequence (DNA): TGTGCCAGCAGCTTGGGGCTAGCCGGCACAGATACGCAGTATTTT. The whole variable domain, remainder taken from reference TRBV5-5 and TRBJ2-3, is DAGVTQSPTHLIKTRGQQVTLRCSPISGHKSVSWYQQVLGQGPQFIFQYYEKEERGRGNFPDRFSARQFPNYSSELNVNALLLGDSALYLCASSLGLAGTDTQYFGPGTRLTVL.

V is TRBV30 and J is TRBJ2-2, with TRBD2 matching 12 bases. Germline V gives CDR1 GTSNPN, CDR2 SVGIG (reference sequence). The V segment lost 0 bases and the J segment 3 bases; nucleotides outside the gene matches: 2. This CDR3 spans 16 amino acids. CDR3 loop: CAWSVLAGGYTGELFF. The CDR3 DNA sequence: TGTGCCTGGAGTGTACTAGCGGGGGGCTACACCGGGGAGCTGTTTTTT.

The genes are TRBV5-1 and TRBJ1-4; 7 positions match TRBD1. V lost 0 bases to trimming and J lost 4 bases; unmatched junction nucleotides: 3. Germline V gene lookup returns CDR1 SGHRS and CDR2 YFSETQ. There are 15 residues in the CDR3. CDR3 loop: CASSLEGTVNEKLFF. The CDR3 nucleotides are TGCGCCAGCAGCTTGGAAGGGACAGTTAATGAAAAACTGTTTTTT.

The chain links TRBV27 to TRBJ1-6; the match to TRBD1 covers 7 bases. Germline V gene sequence: CDR1 MNHEY, CDR2 SMNVEV (reference sequence). V lost 5 bases, J lost 4 bases, and 2 bases stayed unmatched. This CDR3 contains 14 residues. CDR3 protein: CASSLQGYNSPLHF. In DNA, the CDR3 is TGTGCCAGCAGTCTACAGGGGTATAATTCACCCCTCCACTTT.

This clone was counted a few times. The rearrangement joins TRBV6-5 to TRBJ1-1, with D unresolved. The germline CDR1 and CDR2 sequences are MNHEY and SVGAGI. CDR3 length: 13 amino acids. V lost 0 bases, J lost 8 bases, and 10 bases lay in between. The CDR3 loop is CASSYSVEWEAFF. CDR3 DNA sequence: TGTGCCAGCAGTTACTCAGTCGAATGGGAAGCTTTCTTT.

The J gene is TRBJ2-3, the V gene TRBV13; 9 bases line up with TRBD1. There are 14 residues in the CDR3. Trimming at V came to 5 bases and at J to 4 bases, leaving 4 bases not matched to a gene. The V gene's germline CDR1 is PRHDT and CDR2 FYEKMQ (reference sequence). Written as DNA, the CDR3 is TGTGCCAGCAGCCTGGGACAGGGCTCAGATACGCAGTATTTT. Translating it yields CASSLGQGSDTQYF.

This clone was seen only a few times. The chain recombines TRBV28 with TRBJ2-1; TRBD2 aligns across 13 bases. The junction had 2 bases not matched to a gene; V was cut back by 5 bases and J by 1 base. CDR1 and CDR2 from the germline V gene are MDHEN and SYDVKM. The length of the CDR3 is 16 residues. The CDR3 protein is CASSVLAGGSYNEQFF. The CDR3, as DNA: TGTGCCAGCAGTGTACTAGCGGGAGGGTCCTACAATGAGCAGTTCTTC.

This chain connects TRBV5-1 to TRBJ2-3, with TRBD2 as a possible D gene (7 bases). Germline V CDR1 and CDR2: SGHRS, YFSETQ. The CDR3 sequence is 17 residues long. V lost 4 bases and J lost 5, with 23 bases in between. DNA of the CDR3: TGCGCCAGCAGCCCCGCGGGGGCGGGGGAACGGGGAGATACGCAGTATTTT. Amino acids: CASSPAGAGERGDTQYF.

This clone is a singleton in its sample. The rearrangement links TRBV11-2 to TRBJ2-7; 7 positions match TRBD1. Germline loops: CDR1 SGHAT, CDR2 FQNNGV. CDR3 length: 15 amino acids. After removal of 2 bases from V and 3 bases from J, the junction contained 7 bases not matched to a gene. The CDR3, as DNA: TGTGCCAGCAGCTTAACTTTGGGACAGTTCTACGAGCAGTACTTC. Amino acid sequence: CASSLTLGQFYEQYF.

The chain carries TRBV19 and TRBJ2-2, with D unclear. The CDR3 runs 13 residues. Trimming removed 3 bases from V and 6 bases from J, with 8 bases in between. Germline V CDR1 and CDR2: LNHDA, SQIVND (reference sequence). The CDR3 region is CASSILVPGELFF. Written as DNA, the CDR3 is TGTGCCAGTAGTATCTTAGTACCCGGGGAGCTGTTTTTT.

J is TRBJ2-1 and V is TRBV29-1, with D maybe TRBD2 (7 bases). The V gene's germline CDR1 is SQVTM and CDR2 ANQGSEA. This CDR3 has 12 residues. V lost 4 bases to trimming and J lost 8 bases, with 12 bases between them. DNA of the CDR3: TGCAGCGTTGCAACGGGGGGCGATGAGCAGTTCTTC. Amino acids: CSVATGGDEQFF.

In this sample, this clone turned up once. The chain couples TRBV28 to TRBJ2-7; 13 positions agree with TRBD2. Trimming removed 5 bases from V and 6 bases from J; junction bases left unmatched: 7. The CDR3 has 15 amino acids. Germline CDR1 and CDR2: MDHEN and SYDVKM. The chain's CDR3 is CASSVGLAGASEQYF. The CDR3 nucleotides read TGTGCCAGCAGTGTCGGACTAGCGGGAGCGTCCGAGCAGTACTTC.

For the CDR3, the DNA is TGTGCCAGCAGCTCGAAGGCGGGGGCGTGGGAGACCCAGTACTTC. As protein: CASSSKAGAWETQYF. This chain links TRBV7-9 with TRBJ2-5; TRBD2 is a possible D gene (7 bases). With 4 bases removed from V and 5 bases from J, the gap between germline ends came to 17 bases. The length of the CDR3 is 15 residues. Per germline, CDR1 SEHNR and CDR2 FQNEAQ (reference sequence). The entire variable domain, with the rest obtained from reference TRBV7-9 and TRBJ2-5, is as follows: DTGVSQNPRHKITKRGQNVTFRCDPISEHNRLYWYRQTLGQGPEFLTYFQNEAQLEKSRLLSDRFSAERPKGSFSTLEIQRTEQGDSAMYLCASSSKAGAWETQYFGPGTRLLVL.

V and J are TRBV5-6 and TRBJ2-3; D is ambiguous. There are 15 residues in the CDR3. Germline V gene sequence: CDR1 SGHDT, CDR2 YYEEEE. Trimming removed 1 base from V and 2 bases from J, with 11 bases in between. This CDR3 is CASSLSTALTDTQYF. As DNA, the CDR3 is TGTGCCAGCAGCTTGTCCACGGCTCTCACAGATACGCAGTATTTT. Filled out from reference TRBV5-6 and TRBJ2-3, the complete variable domain reads DAGVTQSPTHLIKTRGQQVTLRCSPKSGHDTVSWYQQALGQGPQFIFQYYEEEERQRGNFPDRFSGHQFPNYSSELNVNALLLGDSALYLCASSLSTALTDTQYFGPGTRLTVL.

The gene calls are TRBV6-5 and TRBJ1-1; D gene ambiguous. Deletions cut 8 bases from V and 0 bases from J, with 10 bases between. The V gene's germline CDR1 is MNHEY and CDR2 SVGAGI. This CDR3 spans 13 amino acids. The CDR3 DNA sequence: TGTGCCAGCCAATTTGTGATGAACACTGAAGCTTTCTTT. The encoded protein is CASQFVMNTEAFF.

The chain has TRBV19 and TRBJ2-1; D perhaps matches TRBD2 (7 bases). V was clipped by 7 bases and J by 9 bases, with 19 bases between them. CDR3 length: 14 amino acids. The germline CDR1 and CDR2 sequences are LNHDA and SQIVND (reference sequence). This chain's CDR3 is CASTQGGAGVEQFF. The CDR3 DNA reads TGTGCCAGTACCCAAGGGGGGGCCGGGGTTGAGCAGTTCTTC.

This clone was observed a single time. This sequence joins TRBV7-9 and TRBJ2-7, with 10 bases that match TRBD2. This CDR3 region has 15 residues. From germline, CDR1 is SEHNR and CDR2 FQNEAQ (reference sequence). Losses at the gene ends were 5 bases for V and 5 bases for J; bases not matched to a gene: 9. In DNA, the CDR3 is TGTGCCAGCAGCGCCCCTCTAGCGGGGGAAGACGAGCAGTACTTC. Translation gives CASSAPLAGEDEQYF.

The chain combines TRBV9 with TRBJ1-2; perhaps TRBD1 as D (6 bases). V lost 3 bases and J lost 5, with 17 bases in between. The CDR3 runs to 15 residues. In germline, CDR1 is SGDLS, CDR2 YYNGEE. CDR3 protein: CASSDQTGPGYGYTF. The CDR3 DNA is TGTGCCAGCAGCGATCAAACAGGGCCGGGTTATGGCTACACCTTC.

V gene TRBV27 combines with J gene TRBJ2-3; D ambiguous. Looked up from germline, CDR1 is MNHEY and CDR2 is SMNVEV (reference sequence). The CDR3 consists of 13 residues. The V gene lost 3 bases and the J gene lost 3 bases, with 7 bases spanning the gap. The CDR3 DNA reads TGTGCCAGCAGTTTTGTAGGGACAGATACGCAGTATTTT. Translating it yields CASSFVGTDTQYF.

The genes are TRBV11-3 and TRBJ2-1; D remains unclear. Between the trimmed V and J ends, which lost 2 bases and 8 bases, there was a span of 4 bases. The germline V gene encodes CDR1 SGHNT and CDR2 YENEEA. The CDR3 consists of 11 residues. CDR3 nucleotide sequence: TGTGCCAGCAGCTTATCGGATGAGCAGTTCTTC. Translated, it gives CASSLSDEQFF.

The V gene is TRBV28, the J gene TRBJ1-5; D unclear. Trimming shortened V by 6 bases and J by 2 bases, and 14 bases separated the two germline ends. Germline values: CDR1 MDHEN, CDR2 SYDVKM. The CDR3 has 15 amino acids. The CDR3 bases are TGTGCCAGCAGCTTGATTGGTGATGGCAATCAGCCCCAGCATTTT. It translates to CASSLIGDGNQPQHF. Variable domain in full (rest from reference TRBV28 and TRBJ1-5): DVKVTQSSRYLVKRTGEKVFLECVQDMDHENMFWYRQDPGLGLRLIYFSYDVKMKEKGDIPEGYSVSREKKERFSLILESASTNQTSMYLCASSLIGDGNQPQHFGDGTRLSIL.

The chain links TRBV4-1 to TRBJ1-5; D ambiguous. The length of the CDR3 is 15 residues. V was clipped by 1 base and J by 5 bases, with 12 bases between them. The germline gives CDR1 MGHRA, CDR2 YSYEKL. CDR3 residues: CASSQVLQYDQPQHF. CDR3 coding DNA: TGCGCCAGCAGCCAAGTTCTGCAATACGATCAGCCCCAGCATTTT.

The rearrangement links TRBV27 to TRBJ2-1; D ambiguous. The V end lost 0 bases, the J end lost 3 bases, and 6 bases lay between the germline ends. The CDR3 contains 14 residues. Germline V gene data show CDR1 as MNHEY and CDR2 as SMNVEV (reference sequence). The CDR3 bases are TGTGCCAGCAGTTTATCGGACGGCTACAATGAGCAGTTCTTC. Its protein is CASSLSDGYNEQFF.

The chain has TRBV6-5 and TRBJ2-5; D gene unclear. CDR3 length: 13 residues. Germline CDR1 and CDR2: MNHEY and SVGAGI. Trimming left V 3 bases short and J 0 bases short, with 5 bases between. For the CDR3, the DNA is TGTGCCAGCAGTTATCAGAACCAAGAGACCCAGTACTTC. Translated, it gives CASSYQNQETQYF.